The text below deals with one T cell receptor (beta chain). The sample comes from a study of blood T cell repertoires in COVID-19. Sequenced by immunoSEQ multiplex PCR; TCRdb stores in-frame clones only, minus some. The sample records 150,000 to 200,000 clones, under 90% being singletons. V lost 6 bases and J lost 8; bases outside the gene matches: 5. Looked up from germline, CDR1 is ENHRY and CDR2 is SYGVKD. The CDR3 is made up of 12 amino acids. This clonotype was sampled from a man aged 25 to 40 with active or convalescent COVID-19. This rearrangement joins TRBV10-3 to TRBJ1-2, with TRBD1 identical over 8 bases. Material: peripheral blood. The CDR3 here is CAISRQGTGYTF. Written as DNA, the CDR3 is TGTGCCATCAGCCGACAGGGGACGGGCTACACCTTC.